These 28 T cell receptor beta chains were sequenced from one sample in a study of beta chain features in type 1 diabetes. The isolated RNA, all of it, was reverse transcribed, so expressed TCRB transcripts were what got sequenced. Sequencing was performed with immunoSEQ multiplex PCR; in TCRdb, only in-frame clones are kept and a portion is missing. Altogether about 400,000 clones are present, 10% to 15% being singletons, with the ten largest covering 0.015% to 0.02%. The sample taken for sequencing was naive CD4+ T cells from blood. The origin of the receptors is a young man in good health.

This clone has only a few counts. The chain combines TRBV9 with TRBJ2-1; the match to TRBD2 covers 14 bases. Germline V gene lookup returns CDR1 SGDLS and CDR2 YYNGEE. V trimming: 6 bases; J trimming: 7 bases; junction bases outside the gene matches: 6. There are 15 residues in the CDR3. CDR3 protein: CASTPGTSGGNEQFF. The CDR3, as DNA: TGTGCCAGCACCCCCGGGACTAGCGGGGGAAATGAGCAGTTCTTC.

This clone has a handful of counts. This specimen includes other DNA sequences encoding the same CDR3. The chain joins TRBV28 to TRBJ2-2, with 10 positions matching TRBD1. This CDR3 is built from 15 residues. The V and J ends lost 5 bases and 4 bases, in that order; junction bases with no gene match: 4. Germline V gene lookup returns CDR1 MDHEN and CDR2 SYDVKM. CDR3 region: CASSPWTGGTGELFF. The CDR3 DNA reads as TGTGCCAGCAGTCCTTGGACAGGGGGCACCGGGGAGCTGTTTTTT. Full variable domain (rest looked up from reference TRBV28 and TRBJ2-2): DVKVTQSSRYLVKRTGEKVFLECVQDMDHENMFWYRQDPGLGLRLIYFSYDVKMKEKGDIPEGYSVSREKKERFSLILESASTNQTSMYLCASSPWTGGTGELFFGEGSRLTVL.

Only a few counts were recorded for this clone. The rearrangement joins TRBV20-1 to TRBJ1-1; D is ambiguous. The length of the CDR3 is 11 residues. Germline assignment: CDR1 DFQATT and CDR2 SNEGSKA (reference sequence). The CDR3: CRLVLNTEAFF. Written as DNA, the CDR3 is TGCAGACTAGTTTTGAACACTGAAGCTTTCTTT.

The DNA for the CDR3 is TGTGCCTGGAATTCAGGGGCTAACTATGGCTACACCTTC. This translates into CAWNSGANYGYTF. The chain links TRBV30 to TRBJ1-2, with D possibly matching TRBD1 (6 bases). Between the trimmed V and J ends, which lost 4 bases and 0 bases, there was a span of 9 bases. CDR1 and CDR2 from the germline V gene are GTSNPN and SVGIG (reference sequence). This CDR3 is 13 amino acids long.

The chain links TRBV5-4 to TRBJ2-7, with D unresolved. The CDR3 has 14 amino acids. Germline V gene sequence: CDR1 SGHNT, CDR2 YYREEE (reference sequence). Trimming stripped 3 bases from V and 0 bases from J, with 10 bases between. The CDR3 DNA reads as TGTGCCAGCAGCTCCGACATCTTCTCCTACGAGCAGTACTTC. Its protein is CASSSDIFSYEQYF.

This clone was recorded a few times. The rearrangement joins TRBV10-3 to TRBJ2-2; D is perhaps TRBD1 (5 bases). The V and J ends lost 6 bases and 6 bases respectively, with 11 bases between them. The CDR3 is 13 residues long. Germline CDR1 and CDR2: ENHRY and SYGVKD. CDR3 DNA sequence: TGTGCCATCAGACGAACAGGTCCCGGGGAGCTGTTTTTT. It codes for CAIRRTGPGELFF.

V and J are TRBV28 and TRBJ2-7; D may be TRBD2 (5 bases). CDR1 and CDR2 from the germline V gene are MDHEN and SYDVKM. The V and J ends lost 6 bases and 5 bases respectively, with 14 bases between them. The CDR3 runs to 13 residues. This CDR3 is CASSQNRGNEQYF. In DNA, the CDR3 is TGTGCCAGCAGCCAAAATCGGGGAAACGAGCAGTACTTC.

This clone was seen a few times. The genes are TRBV5-1 and TRBJ1-1, with no clear D. In germline, CDR1 is SGHRS, CDR2 YFSETQ. The CDR3 has 16 amino acids. The germline V and J ends were trimmed by 2 bases and 4 bases, with 18 bases remaining between them. The CDR3 protein is CASSFGVRLRRTEAFF. CDR3 DNA sequence: TGCGCCAGCAGCTTCGGGGTCAGGTTGAGGCGCACTGAAGCTTTCTTT.

This clone was detected a few times. The chain links TRBV4-2 to TRBJ2-7; 7 nucleotides line up with TRBD2. J gave up 1 base and V 1 base, and 13 bases lay outside the gene matches. Germline V gene sequence: CDR1 LGHNA, CDR2 YNFKEQ. The length of the CDR3 is 18 residues. CDR3 loop: CASSQVGFAGVRSYEQYF. The CDR3, as DNA: TGTGCCAGCAGCCAAGTGGGGTTTGCGGGAGTAAGGTCCTACGAGCAGTACTTC.

The genes are TRBV6-5 and TRBJ2-1; TRBD2 agrees at 9 bases. In germline, CDR1 is MNHEY, CDR2 SVGAGI. The CDR3 is 16 amino acids. The trim removed 0 bases at V and 9 bases at J, leaving 9 bases unmatched. CDR3 residues: CASSYSSGGVVFEQFF. For the CDR3, the DNA is TGTGCCAGCAGTTACTCTAGCGGGGGCGTTGTGTTTGAGCAGTTCTTC.

This clone showed up just a few times. This rearrangement joins TRBV7-8 to TRBJ1-2; TRBD1 aligns across 11 bases. There are 18 residues in the CDR3. J gave up 8 bases and V 1 base, and 15 bases lay outside the gene matches. CDR1 is SGHVS, CDR2 FQNEAQ, per germline. The CDR3 sequence: CASSLERTGGFSPRGYTF. CDR3 nucleotides: TGTGCCAGCAGCTTAGAAAGGACAGGGGGCTTTTCTCCGCGAGGCTACACCTTC.

This clone was counted between two and nine times. The chain has TRBV29-1 and TRBJ1-2, with D possibly being TRBD1 (5 bases). V was trimmed by 3 bases and J by 4 bases, leaving 12 bases between them. Germline V gene data show CDR1 as SQVTM and CDR2 as ANQGSEA. This CDR3 comprises 13 residues. CDR3: CSVDGAGGYGYTF. As DNA, the CDR3 is TGCAGCGTTGATGGGGCCGGTGGCTATGGCTACACCTTC.

The gene calls are TRBV28 and TRBJ2-5; 15 nucleotides agree with TRBD2. There are 17 residues in the CDR3. V shed 3 bases, J shed 2 bases, and the junction held 4 bases outside the gene matches. Germline-derived CDR1 and CDR2 are MDHEN and SYDVKM. CDR3 sequence: CASSFLGLAGGQETQYF. CDR3 DNA: TGTGCCAGCAGTTTCTTGGGACTAGCGGGAGGTCAAGAGACCCAGTACTTC.

The sample holds a few counts of this clone. The CDR3 sequence is CAIGAETSGANVLTF. As DNA, the CDR3 is TGTGCCATAGGAGCCGAGACCTCTGGGGCCAACGTCCTGACTTTC. The gene calls are TRBV10-3 and TRBJ2-6; D is uncertain. Between the trimmed V and J ends, which lost 9 bases and 0 bases, there was a span of 12 bases. Germline V gene lookup returns CDR1 ENHRY and CDR2 SYGVKD. CDR3 length: 15 residues.

This clone came up a few times. The chain uses TRBV19 and TRBJ2-3; 7 positions agree with TRBD2. With 4 bases clipped from V and 0 bases from J, the junction kept 1 base outside the gene matches. Germline CDR1 is LNHDA and CDR2 is SQIVND (reference sequence). This CDR3 spans 14 amino acids. The CDR3 sequence is CASSRGLSTDTQYF. In nucleotides, the CDR3 is TGTGCCAGTAGTAGGGGACTAAGCACAGATACGCAGTATTTT.

This sequence joins TRBV7-9 and TRBJ2-4, with D tentatively TRBD1 (6 bases). V was trimmed by 11 bases and J by 0 bases, leaving 14 bases between them. Germline V gene lookup returns CDR1 SEHNR and CDR2 FQNEAQ (reference sequence). This CDR3 contains 14 residues. CDR3: CAGATGLAKNIQYF. The CDR3 DNA follows: TGTGCCGGAGCGACAGGATTAGCCAAAAACATTCAGTACTTC.

The chain employs TRBV4-1 and TRBJ2-5; 8 positions agree with TRBD2. This CDR3 has 16 residues. Trimming at V came to 0 bases and at J to 5 bases, leaving 8 bases not matched to a gene. Germline lookup yields CDR1 MGHRA and CDR2 YSYEKL. The CDR3 spells CASSQDHGRAQETQYF. The CDR3 DNA follows: TGCGCCAGCAGCCAAGATCACGGGAGGGCCCAGGAGACCCAGTACTTC.

The gene calls are TRBV4-3 and TRBJ2-1; D unclear. Germline-derived CDR1 and CDR2 are LGHNA and YSLEER. Deletions cut 0 bases from V and 15 bases from J, with 9 bases between. The CDR3 has 11 residues. CDR3 sequence reads: CASSQDGLRFF. The CDR3 coding sequence is TGCGCCAGCAGCCAAGATGGGCTTCGGTTCTTC.

This clone was found a few times. V is TRBV11-1 and J is TRBJ2-1; 10 positions match TRBD2. The germline gives CDR1 SGHAT, CDR2 FQDESV (reference sequence). V shed 5 bases, J shed 5 bases, and the junction held 12 bases outside the gene matches. CDR3 length equals 17 residues. The chain's CDR3 is CASSNLVSLAGDNEQFF. In DNA, the CDR3 is TGTGCCAGCAGCAACCTTGTGAGTCTAGCGGGAGACAATGAGCAGTTCTTC.

This clone was seen a handful of times. V usage is TRBV7-2 and J usage is TRBJ2-1, with D perhaps matching TRBD2 (6 bases). In germline, CDR1 is SGHTA, CDR2 FQGNSA. Trimming removed 9 bases from V and 6 bases from J, with 21 bases in between. The CDR3 length is 15 residues. For the CDR3, the DNA is TGTGCCAGTAGCCGCTGGGGGACTCTAGCCAATGAGCAGTTCTTC. Its protein product is CASSRWGTLANEQFF.

This clone turned up a few times. The CDR3 DNA sequence: TGTGCCAGCAGCTTAGGGGGCCTTTCCGAGCAGTACTTC. Translation gives CASSLGGLSEQYF. This chain links TRBV7-2 with TRBJ2-7; D might be TRBD1 (5 bases). Germline V lookup: CDR1 SGHTA, CDR2 FQGNSA. The V end lost 1 base, the J end lost 6 bases, and 10 bases lay between the germline ends. The CDR3 extends over 13 amino acids.

The chain employs TRBV14 and TRBJ2-5, with no clear D. The V gene's germline CDR1 is SGHDN and CDR2 FVKESK. V lost 0 bases, J lost 0 bases, and 5 bases lay in between. The CDR3 consists of 14 residues. CDR3 region: CASSQERYQETQYF. The CDR3 coding sequence is TGTGCCAGCAGCCAAGAGAGGTACCAAGAGACCCAGTACTTC.

The table lists this clone with a few counts. The V call is TRBV6-4, the J call TRBJ1-1, with no clear D. V was pared by 3 bases and J by 3 bases, with 8 bases between. The germline V gene encodes CDR1 MRHNA and CDR2 SNTAGT. The CDR3 covers 13 residues. The CDR3 loop is CASSETRDTEAFF. CDR3 DNA: TGTGCCAGCAGTGAGACGAGGGACACTGAAGCTTTCTTT.

The chain carries TRBV30 and TRBJ2-1, with D possibly TRBD2 on 7 matching bases. The V gene's germline CDR1 is GTSNPN and CDR2 SVGIG (reference sequence). The ends were cut back, 3 bases at V and 0 bases at J, with 24 bases in the middle. The CDR3 runs to 19 residues. The CDR3 nucleotides are TGTGCCTGGAGCGCCTTCGCGGGGGCCTTAATAAGCTCCTACAATGAGCAGTTCTTC. Amino acid sequence: CAWSAFAGALISSYNEQFF.

This chain connects TRBV6-6 to TRBJ1-1, with no clear D. In germline, CDR1 is MNHNY, CDR2 SVGAGI (reference sequence). V lost 5 bases and J lost 7, with 14 bases in between. The CDR3 is 13 amino acids. DNA of the CDR3: TGTGCCAGCAGTCTCCCGGGTGATCGTGAAGCTTTCTTT. Its translation is CASSLPGDREAFF.

V and J are TRBV10-3 and TRBJ1-1; D is uncertain. Germline CDR1 reads ENHRY; CDR2 reads SYGVKD. The V and J ends lost 0 bases and 0 bases respectively, with 5 bases between them. This CDR3 comprises 14 residues. The CDR3, as DNA: TGTGCCATCAGTGAGTCTGGAGTGAACACTGAAGCTTTCTTT. It yields the protein CAISESGVNTEAFF.

This rearrangement joins TRBV30 to TRBJ2-5; TRBD2 aligns across 9 bases. This CDR3 has 11 residues. Germline assignment: CDR1 GTSNPN and CDR2 SVGIG (reference sequence). V lost 3 bases and J lost 14; bases outside the gene matches: 7. The CDR3 region has the DNA TGTGCCTGGAGCGAGGGACTAGCTGTTTACTTC. Protein sequence: CAWSEGLAVYF.

The chain combines TRBV7-8 with TRBJ2-7; 7 nucleotides align to TRBD1. Germline CDR1 SGHVS, CDR2 FQNEAQ. After removal of 5 bases from V and 7 bases from J, the junction contained 14 bases not matched to a gene. The CDR3 covers 15 residues. CDR3 sequence (DNA): TGTGCCAGCAGCAAACTCCGGACAGGCGCGTGGGAGCAGTACTTC. It is translated as CASSKLRTGAWEQYF.